Each of the 9 T cell receptor beta chains below was sequenced from the same sample in a study of Tregs in tolerant kidney transplant recipients. Assay used: immunoSEQ multiplex PCR; TCRdb lists only in-frame clones, some missing. This sample carries under 55,000 clones, with under 0.9% going to the ten biggest clones. This sample comprised CD4+ T cells from blood, obtained before the transplant. These receptors originate from a human donor who received a combined kidney and bone marrow transplant.

This CDR3 is CASSEQGNTEAFF. Partial CDR3 DNA: TGTGCCAGCTCGGAGCAGGGCAACACTGAA. The chain couples TRBV18 to TRBJ1-1, with D possibly TRBD1 on 5 matching bases. The CDR3 extends 3 residues past the end of the read, so its final part is completed from the germline J gene. There are 13 residues in the CDR3. The V end was cut by 6 bases, the J end by 2 bases, with 10 bases between. Germline CDR1 reads KGHSH; CDR2 reads LQKENI.

Notes on this clone: The observed sequence ends 3 residues before the CDR3 terminus, with the missing tail filled in from the germline J gene. The V call is TRBV18, the J call TRBJ1-2, with 8 bases matching TRBD1. Germline V gives CDR1 KGHSH, CDR2 LQKENI. V lost 8 bases, J lost 4 bases, and 6 bases stayed unmatched. The CDR3 runs 13 residues. The CDR3 reads CASLDRGGYGYTF. CDR3 bases read: TGTGCCAGCCTAGACAGGGGCGGCTATGGC.

Points on this clone: The read terminates 3 residues before the CDR3 end, so the remaining end is supplied by the germline J gene. This chain links TRBV18 with TRBJ2-7; D ambiguous. V lost 3 bases and J lost 0, with 12 bases in between. Germline loops: CDR1 KGHSH, CDR2 LQKENI. The CDR3 contains 15 residues. CDR3 DNA (partial): TGTGCCAGCTCACCGACCACGGGTAGCTCCTACGAG. It encodes CASSPTTGSSYE. The complete CDR3 sequence is CASSPTTGSSYEQYF.

The covered CDR3 bases are TGTGCCAGTAGTAAAGGCCAGGGGAACACTGAA. Translating it yields CASSKGQGNTE. The full CDR3 protein is CASSKGQGNTEAFF. This sequence joins TRBV19 and TRBJ1-1; a weak D match, TRBD1 (5 bases). Read sequence stops 3 residues before the CDR3 end, and the germline J gene provides the missing end. This CDR3 has 14 amino acids. Trimming pared 4 bases from V and 1 base from J, leaving 10 bases between. Germline lookup yields CDR1 LNHDA and CDR2 SQIVND (reference sequence).

Worth noting for this clone: The read ends 3 residues early relative to the CDR3; the germline J gene fills the gap. The chain uses TRBV6-2 or TRBV6-3 and TRBJ2-7, with 8 bases aligning to TRBD1. Germline-derived CDR1 and CDR2 are MNHEY and SVGEGT. The CDR3 extends over 16 amino acids. Losses at the gene ends were 7 bases for V and 0 bases for J; bases not matched to a gene: 11. CDR3 sequence reads: CASTFRPGGVSYEQYF. CDR3 DNA, as far as it was read: TGTGCCAGCACCTTCCGCCCAGGGGGCGTCTCCTACGAG.

In regard to this clone: The observed sequence ends 3 residues before the CDR3 terminus, with the missing tail filled in from the germline J gene. V and J are TRBV7-9 and TRBJ1-3; no reliable D call. This CDR3 is 15 amino acids long. V was cut by 3 bases and J by 4 bases, with 13 bases left in between. CDR1 is SEHNR and CDR2 is FQNEAQ in the germline V gene (reference sequence). The CDR3 spells CASSLETISGNTIYF. The DNA read from the CDR3 is TGTGCCAGCAGCTTGGAAACTATATCGGGAAACACC.

In regard to this clone: The sequence runs out 3 residues before the end of the CDR3; the remainder is reconstructed from the germline J gene. The genes are TRBV6-1 and TRBJ1-2; tentative D call: TRBD1 (5 bases). The CDR3 consists of 14 residues. V lost 1 base and J lost 5, with 11 bases in between. Germline lookup yields CDR1 MNHNS and CDR2 SASEGT. The CDR3 protein is CASSEGGGLYGYTF. CDR3 DNA, as far as it was read: TGTGCCAGCAGTGAAGGCGGGGGACTTTATGGC.

Notes on this clone: The read ends 3 residues before the CDR3 terminus; that terminus is restored from the germline J gene. The chain carries TRBV2 and TRBJ2-7; 7 nucleotides align to TRBD1. The ends lost 10 bases at V and 6 bases at J; junction bases unmatched: 12. The CDR3 is 13 amino acids. Germline V gene data show CDR1 as SNHLY and CDR2 as FYNNEI. The sequenced CDR3 bases are TGTGCCACCCTGAGGGGACAGCCCTCCGAG. It specifies CATLRGQPSE. The complete CDR3 protein is CATLRGQPSEQYF.

About this clone: The sequenced fragment ends 3 residues before the CDR3 boundary, so the rest is inferred from the germline J gene. V and J are TRBV5-1 and TRBJ2-6; 8 bases align to TRBD1. V dropped 1 base and J dropped 1; count of bases not matched to a gene: 10. The CDR3 spans 19 residues. CDR1 and CDR2 from the germline V gene are SGHRS and YFSETQ. The CDR3 DNA, read in part, is TGCGCCAGCAGCTTGTCTTCCCGGACAGGGTCATCTGGGGCCAACGTC. Encoded protein: CASSLSSRTGSSGANV. The whole CDR3 reads CASSLSSRTGSSGANVLTF.